These T cell receptor beta chains were read from a single sample in a study of T cell repertoires in ileal Crohn's disease. The data were produced by immunoSEQ multiplex PCR, yet TCRdb's version contains in-frame clones alone and is incomplete. The sample records a few thousand clones, roughly 88% being singletons. Sequencing used ileal tissue. Every receptor here comes from an adult with Crohn's disease. Each CDR3 is given with its conserved first and last residue. Fields, in order: V gene, clone size, J gene, CDR3 protein. Not every row has a clone size; where given, it reads once, few, many or a size class.

v_gene: TRBV7-9
abundance: .
j_gene: TRBJ2-7
CDR3aa: CASSFVGGGDEQYF

v_gene: TRBV19
abundance: .
j_gene: TRBJ2-3
CDR3aa: CASTAGLHNTQYF

v_gene: TRBV6-1
abundance: .
j_gene: TRBJ1-1
CDR3aa: CASSELPGTNTEAFF

v_gene: TRBV4-1
abundance: .
j_gene: TRBJ2-2
CDR3aa: CASSQESGGMAGELFF

v_gene: TRBV2
abundance: .
j_gene: TRBJ2-3
CDR3aa: CASTGEGTQYF

v_gene: TRBV27
abundance: few
j_gene: TRBJ1-5
CDR3aa: CASSPQGQGGWQPQHF

v_gene: TRBV5-1
abundance: .
j_gene: TRBJ2-1
CDR3aa: CASSIVSSYEQFF

v_gene: TRBV5-4
abundance: .
j_gene: TRBJ2-7
CDR3aa: CASSRGQGGYEQYF

v_gene: TRBV27
abundance: .
j_gene: TRBJ2-3
CDR3aa: CASSMAGTDTQYF

v_gene: TRBV18
abundance: .
j_gene: TRBJ2-3
CDR3aa: CASSPGGMITDTQYF

v_gene: TRBV5-1
abundance: .
j_gene: TRBJ1-1
CDR3aa: CASSLMNGGEAFF

v_gene: TRBV11-2
abundance: .
j_gene: TRBJ2-2
CDR3aa: CASSLRDRGVTGELFF

v_gene: TRBV2
abundance: .
j_gene: TRBJ1-1
CDR3aa: CASSQGARGTEAFF

v_gene: TRBV6-1
abundance: .
j_gene: TRBJ2-5
CDR3aa: CASRGGRAGEETQYF

v_gene: TRBV27
abundance: .
j_gene: TRBJ1-1
CDR3aa: CASSGYGEGVITEAFF

v_gene: TRBV7-9
abundance: once
j_gene: TRBJ1-1
CDR3aa: CASEDRVTLAFF

v_gene: TRBV11-2
abundance: few
j_gene: TRBJ2-6
CDR3aa: CASSTSGPGANVLTF

v_gene: TRBV6-5
abundance: .
j_gene: TRBJ2-5
CDR3aa: CASRSRVFREETQYF

v_gene: TRBV6-1
abundance: .
j_gene: TRBJ1-2
CDR3aa: CASSSHGAGFGYTF

v_gene: TRBV29-1
abundance: .
j_gene: TRBJ1-2
CDR3aa: CSVGNNRPYGYTF

v_gene: TRBV11-2
abundance: .
j_gene: TRBJ1-2
CDR3aa: CASSPQGVTLYGYTF

v_gene: TRBV10-3
abundance: few
j_gene: TRBJ1-1
CDR3aa: CAISEDLGRGGSAEAFF